Below are 12 T cell receptor beta chains sequenced from a single sample in a study of OX40 agonist ivuxolimab in advanced cancers. Some clones are missing from TCRdb's copy, which holds only in-frame ones; the method was immunoSEQ multiplex PCR. Here the sample spans some 41,000 clones, approximately 91% being singletons. Source: CD4+ or CD8+ T cells sorted from blood, taken in a trial of the OX40 agonist ivuxolimab. The receptors were sampled from an adult with an advanced solid tumor such as melanoma, head and neck, liver or kidney cancer.

Only one count was recorded for this clone. Here the CDR3 reads CASSLAGGFTEAFF. CDR3 DNA: TGTGCCAGCAGTTTAGCAGGAGGGTTCACTGAAGCTTTCTTT. The chain recombines TRBV28 with TRBJ1-1; D not resolved. V was clipped by 2 bases and J by 4 bases, with 11 bases between them. The CDR3 loop spans 14 amino acids. Germline V gives CDR1 MDHEN, CDR2 SYDVKM.

The chain couples TRBV30 to TRBJ1-4; perhaps TRBD1 as D (5 bases). This CDR3 region has 12 residues. Germline lookup yields CDR1 GTSNPN and CDR2 SVGIG (reference sequence). V gave up 2 bases and J gave up 10 bases, with 11 bases separating them. The DNA for the CDR3 is TGTGCCTGGAGTTCTGGGGGGTCAAAACTGTTTTTT. It yields the protein CAWSSGGSKLFF.

V and J are TRBV10-3 and TRBJ2-2, with 8 bases fitting TRBD1. CDR1 is ENHRY and CDR2 is SYGVKD in the germline V gene. The CDR3 has 15 amino acids. V lost 10 bases and J lost 5; bases outside the gene matches: 12. In nucleotides, the CDR3 is TGTGCCACCCTCGACGGCACAGGGGGAACCGGGGAGCTGTTTTTT. Residues: CATLDGTGGTGELFF.

The genes are TRBV19 and TRBJ2-7; D is perhaps TRBD1 (5 bases). The germline CDR1 and CDR2 sequences are LNHDA and SQIVND (reference sequence). The CDR3 contains 16 residues. V shed 3 bases and J shed 3 bases, with 18 bases lying between them. The CDR3 DNA reads TGTGCCAGTAGTATTAGGTTGGTTAACAGGAACTACGAGCAGTACTTC. This encodes CASSIRLVNRNYEQYF.

Comment on this clone: One end of the junction does not line up with germline, which may come from a read error. The chain couples TRBV5-6 to TRBJ2-1; D might be TRBD2 (6 bases). There are 11 residues in the CDR3. The V gene's germline CDR1 is SGHDT and CDR2 YYEEEE. The CDR3 nucleotides are TGTGCCAGCAGCTTGTCGGGGGAGCGGTTCTTC. As protein: CASSLSGERFF.

This chain connects TRBV21-1 to TRBJ2-1; TRBD2, the D gene given by the table, was not confirmed from the DNA. TRBV21-1 is a pseudogene locus. This CDR3 comprises 16 residues. CDR3 loop: CASSPLFLSSYNEQFF. The CDR3 region has the DNA TGTGCCAGCAGCCCCCTCTTCCTAAGCTCCTACAATGAGCAGTTCTTC.

The chain uses TRBV9 and TRBJ2-7; 10 bases are shared with TRBD2. V shed 0 bases, J shed 1 base, and the junction held 7 bases outside the gene matches. The CDR3 totals 17 residues. Germline loops: CDR1 SGDLS, CDR2 YYNGEE. The CDR3 reads CASSVGRGLAESYEQYF. The CDR3 DNA follows: TGTGCCAGCAGCGTAGGGAGAGGACTAGCGGAGTCCTACGAGCAGTACTTC.

The chain has TRBV19 and TRBJ2-3; D unclear. V was trimmed by 3 bases and J by 3 bases, leaving 10 bases between them. The germline V gene encodes CDR1 LNHDA and CDR2 SQIVND (reference sequence). This CDR3 spans 14 amino acids. DNA of the CDR3: TGTGCCAGTAGTATCATCTCCCAAACAGATACGCAGTATTTT. Protein: CASSIISQTDTQYF.

The chain combines TRBV19 with TRBJ2-1; 7 bases agree with TRBD1. The germline V gene has CDR1 LNHDA and CDR2 SQIVND (reference sequence). V lost 4 bases to trimming and J lost 9 bases; unmatched junction nucleotides: 15. This CDR3 has 16 amino acids. The DNA for the CDR3 is TGTGCCAGTAGTACCCCAACCCTTACAGGGGTTCTTGAGCAGTTCTTC. Protein: CASSTPTLTGVLEQFF.

This chain links TRBV28 with TRBJ1-5; no clear D gene. V lost 6 bases, J lost 4 bases, and 13 bases lay in between. The length of the CDR3 is 14 residues. Per the germline V gene, CDR1 is MDHEN and CDR2 is SYDVKM. For the CDR3, the DNA is TGTGCCAGCAGCAAATACAGATTGAATCAGCCCCAGCATTTT. Translation: CASSKYRLNQPQHF.

The V call is TRBV27, the J call TRBJ2-7; D is possibly TRBD1 (5 bases). V was cut by 2 bases and J by 5 bases, with 10 bases left in between. Germline CDR1 reads MNHEY; CDR2 reads SMNVEV (reference sequence). The CDR3 length is 13 residues. The CDR3 protein is CASSLTGNDEQYF. Written as DNA, the CDR3 is TGTGCCAGCAGTTTAACAGGAAACGACGAGCAGTACTTC.

The chain recombines TRBV5-6 with TRBJ2-1; D remains unclear. The V and J ends lost 4 bases and 0 bases respectively, with 8 bases between them. Germline CDR1 and CDR2: SGHDT and YYEEEE. The CDR3 length is 14 residues. CDR3 DNA: TGTGCCAGCAGCCGCCTGAGCTCCTACAATGAGCAGTTCTTC. Residues: CASSRLSSYNEQFF.